This TCR beta chain was observed in a study of T-cell memory formation after mild COVID-19. Background on the study: In these data, TCR clusters were largely donor specific.

Concerning this clonotype: The antigen is not known.

In TCRdb, the 5' RACE reads were re-called with MiXCR into one record per CDR3 protein. The sample yields about 100,000 distinct CDR3 sequences, 11% seen once. The CDR3 has 14 amino acids. Germline V gene sequence: CDR1 SEHNR, CDR2 FQNEAQ (reference sequence). Deletions cut 4 bases from V and 9 bases from J, with 16 bases between. Findings of the study overall: Memory cells collected pre-infection included some clones that later responded, suggesting cross-reactive memory joined.

The chain recombines TRBV7-9 with TRBJ2-1; D possibly uses TRBD1 or TRBD2 (6 bases each). This TCR derives from a man aged 18-30 years who had mild COVID-19 (a few samples of this study predate the infection). Cell type and time point are not known. The sample consisted of PBMCs or a T cell subset sorted from them (not recorded which). The CDR3 loop is CASSSPLGGLEQFF. The CDR3 DNA reads as TGTGCCAGCAGCTCACCCCTGGGGGGCCTTGAGCAGTTCTTC.